The entry that follows covers one TCR beta chain sequence. As yet, its antigen is unknown. This entry is derived from a study of shared clonotypes between healthy human individuals. Study findings and constraints: Limited genetic and exposure-history diversity came from having few donors. Depth was large, yet rarefaction showed that sorted-subset sequencing was incomplete.

Sorted subsets were amplified in replicate PCRs using approximately 0.2 ug DNA, approximately 30,000 T cell genomes. Libraries were prepared by immunoSEQ multiplex PCR; TCRdb keeps only in-frame clonotypes and omits some of them. The data hold about 680,000 clones, with around 72% observed a single time. CD4+ cells underwent separation, giving CD45RA+ naive and CD45RA-negative memory subsets. CDR3 size: 15 residues. Looked up from germline, CDR1 is MGHRA and CDR2 is YSYEKL. V was trimmed by 4 bases and J by 2 bases, leaving 12 bases between them. The TCR was taken from a woman aged 25-40 years in good health. The sequencing input was memory CD4+ T cells sorted from blood. The sample's subset: CD45RA-negative fraction. The rearrangement joins TRBV4-1 to TRBJ2-4; D ambiguous. DNA of the CDR3: TGCGCCAGCAGCCCGATTGAAGTCTCCAAAAACATTCAGTACTTC. This translates into CASSPIEVSKNIQYF.